Following are 20 T cell receptor beta chains from one sample sequenced in a study of blood T cell repertoires in COVID-19. TCRdb's table, derived via immunoSEQ multiplex PCR, lists solely in-frame clones and lacks some. This table has about 410,000 clones, roughly 90% appearing once. The sample taken for sequencing was peripheral blood. Receptor source: a woman in her twenties or thirties with active or convalescent COVID-19.

A single count supports this clone. V usage is TRBV2 and J usage is TRBJ1-6, with 7 bases lining up with TRBD1. The CDR3 spans 17 residues. Trimming cost V 6 bases and J 9 bases; bases outside gene matches: 17. The germline V gene has CDR1 SNHLY and CDR2 FYNNEI. The CDR3 nucleotides are TGTGCCAGCAGCACATTGACAGGGTTGTTCGGAAGTTCACCCCTCCACTTT. This encodes CASSTLTGLFGSSPLHF.

This clone has just a few counts. The rearrangement uses TRBV20-1 and TRBJ2-1; a weak D match, TRBD1 (6 bases). The germline V gene encodes CDR1 DFQATT and CDR2 SNEGSKA (reference sequence). The CDR3 totals 15 residues. Trimming cost V 3 bases and J 1 base, with 13 bases left between them. The CDR3 nucleotides read TGCAGTGCTAGTCAGACAGGTCTATCCTACAATGAGCAGTTCTTC. Its translation is CSASQTGLSYNEQFF.

A single count supports this clone. The chain recombines TRBV6-5 with TRBJ2-7; a possible D gene is TRBD1 (5 bases). The CDR3 extends over 13 amino acids. Germline-derived CDR1 and CDR2 are MNHEY and SVGAGI. V lost 6 bases, J lost 7 bases, and 16 bases lay in between. CDR3 residues: CASRGTGPGEQYF. CDR3 nucleotide sequence: TGTGCCAGCAGAGGAACGGGCCCAGGGGAGCAGTACTTC.

V and J are TRBV2 and TRBJ2-1, with D perhaps TRBD2 (5 bases). V lost 7 bases and J lost 9, with 13 bases in between. The germline V gene has CDR1 SNHLY and CDR2 FYNNEI. The CDR3 loop spans 12 amino acids. This chain's CDR3 is CASTDGGSEQFF. The DNA of the CDR3 is TGTGCCAGCACTGACGGCGGGTCTGAGCAGTTCTTC. The whole variable domain, remainder taken from reference TRBV2 and TRBJ2-1, is EPEVTQTPSHQVTQMGQEVILRCVPISNHLYFYWYRQILGQKVEFLVSFYNNEISEKSEIFDDQFSVERPDGSNFTLKIRSTKLEDSAMYFCASTDGGSEQFFGPGTRLTVL.

CDR3 sequence reads: CASSEVFSGASGSLTYNEQFF. CDR3 coding DNA: TGTGCCAGCAGTGAAGTTTTTTCCGGGGCTAGCGGGAGCTTAACCTACAATGAGCAGTTCTTC. The chain is built from TRBV6-1 and TRBJ2-1; 10 nucleotides line up with TRBD2. This CDR3 has 21 residues. Germline CDR1 reads MNHNS; CDR2 reads SASEGT. Trimming at V came to 1 base and at J to 2 bases, leaving 17 bases not matched to a gene.

The chain carries TRBV4-1 and TRBJ1-1; possibly TRBD1 for D (5 bases). V was cut by 5 bases and J by 3 bases, with 13 bases left in between. Germline V gene sequence: CDR1 MGHRA, CDR2 YSYEKL. The CDR3 spans 14 residues. CDR3 protein: CASSYRQTDTEAFF. The CDR3 DNA sequence: TGCGCCAGCAGCTACCGACAGACCGACACTGAAGCTTTCTTT.

The chain is built from TRBV10-3 and TRBJ2-2; 8 bases align to TRBD2. The V gene's germline CDR1 is ENHRY and CDR2 SYGVKD. This CDR3 comprises 15 residues. The V segment lost 3 bases and the J segment 5 bases; nucleotides outside the gene matches: 5. CDR3 region: CAISDYGRGTGELFF. The DNA for the CDR3 is TGTGCCATCAGTGATTACGGGAGGGGGACCGGGGAGCTGTTTTTT.

The J gene is TRBJ1-6, the V gene TRBV5-1; D possibly corresponds to TRBD1 (5 bases). Trimming took 1 base from V and 5 from J, leaving 10 bases between them. The CDR3 is made up of 15 amino acids. CDR1 SGHRS and CDR2 YFSETQ come from the germline V gene. As DNA, the CDR3 is TGCGCCAGCAGCTTGATAGGGGCCGATAATTCACCCCTCCACTTT. It encodes CASSLIGADNSPLHF.

For the CDR3, the DNA is TGTGCCAGCAGTTCCTCCGCCGCCGGGACAGCCCTCGAGCAGTACTTC. The encoded protein is CASSSSAAGTALEQYF. The chain couples TRBV28 to TRBJ2-7; TRBD1 matches 7 bases. The CDR3 loop spans 16 amino acids. Per the germline V gene, CDR1 is MDHEN and CDR2 is SYDVKM. V was clipped by 4 bases and J by 6 bases; unmatched bases: 15.

The chain recombines TRBV7-7 with TRBJ2-2, with TRBD2 matching 9 bases. V was pared by 1 base and J by 3 bases, with 0 bases of the junction left unmatched. The CDR3 sequence is 15 residues long. The V gene's germline CDR1 is SSHAT and CDR2 FNYEAQ (reference sequence). The CDR3 loop reads CASSLVAGDTGELFF. CDR3 DNA sequence: TGTGCCAGCAGCTTAGTAGCGGGGGACACCGGGGAGCTGTTTTTT.

The chain links TRBV27 to TRBJ1-4; 8 nucleotides align to TRBD1. The J segment lost 6 bases and the V segment lost 2 bases, leaving 2 bases of the junction unmatched. Germline V gene data show CDR1 as MNHEY and CDR2 as SMNVEV (reference sequence). The CDR3 covers 14 residues. The CDR3 coding sequence is TGTGCCAGCAGTTTACTGACAGGGGATGAAAAACTGTTTTTT. The encoded protein is CASSLLTGDEKLFF.

The V and J genes are TRBV6-5 and TRBJ1-3, with D perhaps matching TRBD1 (6 bases). Germline CDR1 is MNHEY and CDR2 is SVGAGI. This CDR3 has 14 amino acids. Deletions cut 5 bases from V and 2 bases from J, with 10 bases between. CDR3 sequence: CASSTGSPGNTIYF. CDR3 nucleotide sequence: TGTGCCAGCAGTACAGGGAGCCCTGGAAACACCATATATTTT.

The V and J genes are TRBV29-1 and TRBJ2-7; TRBD1 is a possible D gene (5 bases). The CDR3 consists of 12 residues. CDR1 and CDR2 (germline): SQVTM, ANQGSEA. Trimming removed 7 bases from V and 3 bases from J, with 13 bases in between. The CDR3: CSALLGVYEQYF. The CDR3 DNA reads as TGCAGCGCCCTTTTAGGGGTCTACGAGCAGTACTTC.

The V call is TRBV3-1 (or the pseudogene TRBV3-2), the J call TRBJ1-2; D gene ambiguous. Trimming left V 1 base short and J 10 bases short, with 10 bases between. CDR1 LGHDT and CDR2 YNNKEL come from the germline V gene (reference sequence). This CDR3 region has 12 residues. CDR3 sequence (DNA): TGTGCCAGCAGCCAAGGAAGCCTATACTACACCTTC. It encodes CASSQGSLYYTF.

The rearrangement links TRBV29-1 to TRBJ1-2; 9 nucleotides align to TRBD1. The ends lost 4 bases at V and 4 bases at J; junction bases unmatched: 4. The CDR3 is made up of 13 amino acids. CDR1 and CDR2 from the germline V gene are SQVTM and ANQGSEA. The CDR3 DNA sequence: TGCAGCGTTGGGTTGGGACAGGGCTATGGCTACACCTTC. Its translation: CSVGLGQGYGYTF.

The chain uses TRBV5-5 and TRBJ1-1; the D gene is possibly TRBD1 (6 bases). Trimming stripped 5 bases from V and 1 base from J, with 9 bases between. The V gene's germline CDR1 is SGHKS and CDR2 YYEKEE (reference sequence). CDR3 length: 13 amino acids. The CDR3 loop is CASSWGQNTEAFF. Written as DNA, the CDR3 is TGTGCCAGCAGTTGGGGACAGAACACTGAAGCTTTCTTT.

This clone turned up a few times. This chain uses TRBV7-9 with TRBJ2-2, with D perhaps TRBD2 (5 bases). V lost 2 bases, J lost 4 bases, and 17 bases lay in between. This CDR3 contains 17 residues. The germline V gene encodes CDR1 SEHNR and CDR2 FQNEAQ (reference sequence). The CDR3 DNA reads TGTGCCAGCAGCTTATCCTGGGAGCAGGAATTCACCGGGGAGCTGTTTTTT. It translates to CASSLSWEQEFTGELFF.

The genes are TRBV13 and TRBJ1-2; 7 bases align to TRBD1. Trimming took 5 bases from V and 1 from J; bases not matched to a gene: 7. Germline V gives CDR1 PRHDT, CDR2 FYEKMQ (reference sequence). This CDR3 comprises 15 residues. CDR3 nucleotide sequence: TGTGCCAGCAGCCGTGGGACAGCACTTAACTATGGCTACACCTTC. This gives the protein CASSRGTALNYGYTF.

This sequence joins TRBV11-2 and TRBJ1-2; 8 bases are a match to TRBD1. CDR3 size: 17 residues. CDR1 is SGHAT and CDR2 is FQNNGV in the germline V gene. V was pared by 2 bases and J by 3 bases, with 11 bases of the junction left unmatched. The CDR3 DNA reads TGTGCCAGCAGCTTAATGACAGGGGCGGCCGGGGACTATGGCTACACCTTC. The encoded protein is CASSLMTGAAGDYGYTF. Drawing the rest from reference TRBV11-2 and TRBJ1-2, the complete variable domain is EAGVAQSPRYKIIEKRQSVAFWCNPISGHATLYWYQQILGQGPKLLIQFQNNGVVDDSQLPKDRFSAERLKGVDSTLKIQPAKLEDSAVYLCASSLMTGAAGDYGYTFGSGTRLTVV.

The chain carries TRBV6-1 and TRBJ1-2; maybe TRBD1 (6 bases). This CDR3 comprises 17 residues. Trimming took 4 bases from V and 8 from J, leaving 26 bases between them. The germline V gene has CDR1 MNHNS and CDR2 SASEGT. The DNA for the CDR3 is TGTGCCAGCAGTGTAGTCGGAGCGGGGGGCACGACTAGAGGCTACACCTTC. This encodes CASSVVGAGGTTRGYTF.